This T cell receptor beta chain was sequenced in a study of regulatory T cells in long-lasting Graves disease. Study-level results: Newly diagnosed Graves' patients had higher TCR diversity than persistent ones. With persistent disease, TRBV28, TRBJ1-2 and TRBJ2-5 were the favored segments. What was studied was peripheral blood only, and not thyroid tissue.

This clonotype was seen at least ten times. Its antigen is undetermined. The germline V and J ends were trimmed by 5 bases and 8 bases, with 18 bases remaining between them. CDR1 and CDR2 (germline): SGHAT, FQNNGV. This CDR3 has 15 amino acids. Time point of the sample: persistent/refractory GD, antithyroid drugs over 5 years with positive TRAb. RNA from PBMCs was the source of the TCR library. According to the study, TCR beta libraries were built with iRepertoire HTBI primers and CDR3-region Arm-PCR. Using its own MiXCR run on the multiplex PCR reads, TCRdb lists one record per CDR3 protein. The table lists about 470,000 distinct CDR3 sequences, about a fifth of them singletons, with less than 9% in the top ten.

Sequenced material: peripheral blood mononuclear cells (PBMCs), taken when the disease was refractory, from a patient treated with antithyroid drugs. This chain links TRBV11-2 with TRBJ1-4; D is uncertain. This TCR derives from a female donor with Graves disease. The CDR3 DNA reads TGTGCCAGCAGCCGCCGACCCGTCACGGAGGAAAAACTGTTTTTT. Its translation: CASSRRPVTEEKLFF. The whole variable domain, filled in from reference TRBV11-2 and TRBJ1-4, reads EAGVAQSPRYKIIEKRQSVAFWCNPISGHATLYWYQQILGQGPKLLIQFQNNGVVDDSQLPKDRFSAERLKGVDSTLKIQPAKLEDSAVYLCASSRRPVTEEKLFFGSGTQLSVL.